This is a list of T cell receptor beta chains from one sample in a study of CD4+ T cells in melanoma. Assay used: immunoSEQ multiplex PCR; TCRdb lists only in-frame clones, some missing. The sample yields 17,000 or so clones, around four fifths seen once. The specimen sequenced was cells from a culture (not recorded whether cultured in vitro). Receptors originate from a human donor with melanoma. Both conserved end residues are part of each CDR3. Fields, in order: clone size, J gene, D gene, CDR3 length, V gene, CDR3 protein, CDR3 DNA. The D gene is left open where the match is weak. Some rows mark clone size as missing; the rest say once, few, many or name a class of expanded clone.

-	TRBJ2-3	-	14	TRBV2	CASSDVGVTDTQYF	TGTGCCAGCAGTGACGTCGGGGTCACAGATACGCAGTATTTT
-	TRBJ2-1	-	15	TRBV9	CASSPTSSSYNEQFF	TGTGCCAGCAGCCCCACTAGCAGCTCCTACAATGAGCAGTTCTTC
-	TRBJ2-3	TRBD2	15	TRBV7-3	CASSVSGGETDTQYF	TGTGCCAGCAGCGTCAGCGGGGGGGAAACAGATACGCAGTATTTT
-	TRBJ2-1	TRBD2	15	TRBV4-1	CASSHPAGAGNEQFF	TGCGCCAGCAGCCATCCAGCGGGGGCCGGGAATGAGCAGTTCTTC
-	TRBJ1-3	TRBD1	16	TRBV28	CASGRTGPTSGNTIYF	TGTGCCAGCGGACGGACAGGGCCTACCTCTGGAAACACCATATATTTT
-	TRBJ1-1	TRBD1	16	TRBV4-1	CASSQLQPGQGAGAFF	TGCGCCAGCAGCCAATTACAACCGGGACAGGGGGCTGGAGCTTTCTTT
-	TRBJ1-3	-	13	TRBV9	CASSVAGGNTIYF	TGTGCCAGCAGCGTAGCCGGGGGAAACACCATATATTTT
-	TRBJ1-5	-	14	TRBV6-5	CASRPPGHKQPQHF	TGTGCCAGCAGGCCGCCGGGACATAAACAGCCCCAGCATTTT
-	TRBJ1-1	TRBD1	14	TRBV5-1	CASSPTGVNTEAFF	TGCGCCAGCAGCCCGACAGGGGTGAACACTGAAGCTTTCTTT
-	TRBJ2-7	TRBD2	12	TRBV18	CASSGGSYEQYF	TGTGCCAGCTCAGGCGGGAGCTACGAGCAGTACTTC
-	TRBJ2-3	TRBD2	15	TRBV19	CASSMGLAGADTQYF	TGTGCCAGTAGTATGGGACTAGCGGGGGCCGATACGCAGTATTTT
-	TRBJ2-5	-	15	TRBV29-1	CSVGVGGGLQETQYF	TGCAGCGTTGGCGTCGGCGGTGGCCTCCAAGAGACCCAGTACTTC
-	TRBJ2-7	-	15	TRBV5-4	CASSPGTGASYEQYF	TGTGCCAGCAGCCCAGGAACAGGAGCCTCCTACGAGCAGTACTTC
once	TRBJ2-7	-	14	TRBV5-1	CASSYTGQSYEQYF	TGCGCCAGCAGCTACACGGGTCAATCCTACGAGCAGTACTTC
-	TRBJ2-3	-	11	TRBV20-1	CSAPITDTQYF	TGCAGTGCCCCGATCACAGATACGCAGTATTTT
-	TRBJ2-1	TRBD2	16	TRBV5-6	CASSLAGGGGYNEQFF	TGTGCCAGCAGCTTGGCGGGCGGGGGGGGCTACAATGAGCAGTTCTTC
-	TRBJ1-1	-	13	TRBV15	CATSRAGRIEAFF	TGTGCCACTTCCCGGGCAGGCCGGATTGAAGCTTTCTTT
-	TRBJ1-1	TRBD1	14	TRBV5-6	CASSRYRGAGEAFF	TGTGCCAGCAGCAGGTACAGGGGGGCTGGTGAAGCTTTCTTT
-	TRBJ2-5	-	12	TRBV7-6	CASSLDGPTQYF	TGTGCCAGCAGCTTAGACGGACCAACCCAGTACTTC
-	TRBJ1-5	-	13	TRBV27	CASSLSGNQPQHF	TGTGCCAGCAGTTTGTCTGGGAATCAGCCCCAGCATTTT
once	TRBJ1-1	TRBD1	18	TRBV5-1	CASSPSGGVPFMNTEAFF	TGCGCCAGCAGCCCCTCAGGGGGGGTACCCTTCATGAACACTGAAGCTTTCTTT
-	TRBJ2-5	-	14	TRBV4-1	CASSSWEDQETQYF	TGCGCCAGCAGCTCCTGGGAGGACCAAGAGACCCAGTACTTC
few	TRBJ1-1	TRBD1	15	TRBV6-6	CASSTRDSMNTEAFF	TGTGCCAGCAGTACCCGGGACAGCATGAACACTGAAGCTTTCTTT
-	TRBJ1-5	-	12	TRBV7-9	CASSFSLQPQHF	TGTGCCAGCAGCTTTTCCCTCCAGCCCCAGCATTTT
-	TRBJ1-4	-	17	TRBV5-1	CASSLVPPDSLNEKLFF	TGCGCCAGCAGCTTGGTGCCACCGGACAGCTTGAATGAAAAACTGTTTTTT
-	TRBJ2-6	-	16	TRBV21-1	CASSKGWGPGANVLTF	-
-	TRBJ2-7	-	12	TRBV2	CASSLAAYEQYF	TGTGCCAGCAGTTTAGCGGCCTACGAGCAGTACTTC
once	TRBJ2-1	-	13	TRBV19	CASSIGRPDEQFF	TGTGCCAGTAGTATAGGAAGACCGGATGAGCAGTTCTTC
-	TRBJ1-4	-	15	TRBV27	CASSSRASRGEKLFF	TGTGCCAGCAGTTCTAGGGCCTCAAGGGGTGAAAAACTGTTTTTT
-	TRBJ1-2	TRBD1	14	TRBV2	CASSEMTGREGYTF	TGTGCCAGCAGTGAGATGACAGGGAGGGAAGGCTACACCTTC
-	TRBJ2-3	-	15	TRBV7-2	CASSLQVAASDTQYF	TGTGCCAGCAGCTTACAGGTAGCGGCTTCAGATACGCAGTATTTT
-	TRBJ1-3	-	14	TRBV18	CASSPPSGSDTIYF	TGTGCCAGCTCACCACCGTCAGGGTCCGACACCATATATTTT
-	TRBJ1-3	-	14	TRBV7-9	CASSVYGSGNTIYF	TGTGCCAGCTCCGTTTATGGCTCTGGAAACACCATATATTTT
-	TRBJ1-1	-	16	TRBV5-6	CASSLSARGFDTEAFF	TGTGCCAGCAGCCTTTCGGCAAGGGGTTTTGACACTGAAGCTTTCTTT
-	TRBJ1-1	-	17	TRBV5-3	CARSFLNGGTRNTEAFF	TGTGCCAGAAGCTTCCTCAACGGGGGGACGAGGAACACTGAAGCTTTCTTT
-	TRBJ2-2	-	14	TRBV4-1	CASSQVRGGGELFF	TGCGCCAGCAGCCAAGTTCGCGGCGGCGGGGAGCTGTTTTTT
-	TRBJ2-1	-	14	TRBV5-1	CASSLDGAPGEQFF	TGCGCCAGCAGCTTGGACGGGGCCCCGGGGGAGCAGTTCTTC
-	TRBJ2-2	TRBD1	12	TRBV29-1	CSVGQGDGELFF	TGCAGCGTAGGACAGGGCGACGGGGAGCTGTTTTTT
-	TRBJ1-6	TRBD1	13	TRBV5-4	CATGTGWISPLHF	TGTGCCACCGGGACAGGGTGGATTTCACCCCTCCACTTT
-	TRBJ1-1	TRBD1	17	TRBV5-1	CASSFNPGQGARTEAFF	TGCGCCAGCAGCTTTAATCCGGGACAGGGGGCGCGCACTGAAGCTTTCTTT
-	TRBJ2-2	-	16	TRBV5-4	CASSLFLGVNTGELFF	TGTGCCAGCAGCTTGTTTCTGGGGGTGAACACCGGGGAGCTGTTTTTT